This T cell receptor (beta chain) was captured by sequencing in a study of T cell responses to AZD1222 COVID-19 vaccine. Germline CDR1 SNHLY, CDR2 FYNNEI. The CDR3 has 14 residues. V gave up 8 bases and J gave up 6 bases; unmatched junction bases: 10. Libraries were prepared by immunoSEQ multiplex PCR; TCRdb keeps only in-frame clonotypes and omits some of them. The profile covers 80,000 or so clones, with about three quarters appearing a single time and approximately 25% taken by the ten largest. The TCR was taken from an adult who received the MenACWY meningococcal vaccine as a control. The chain combines TRBV2 with TRBJ1-1; 9 positions match TRBD1. The material was peripheral blood, obtained 28 days after the second dose of the MenACWY control vaccine. The CDR3 bases are TGTGCCAGCCAACCAACAGGGGGCGTCGCTGAAGCTTTCTTT. It is translated as CASQPTGGVAEAFF.